The 27 T cell receptor beta chains listed next were all sequenced from one sample in a study of monozygotic twins with inflammatory bowel disease. No DNA is given; TCRdb re-called the 5' RACE reads and lists each CDR3 protein once. The repertoire table contains 190,000 or so distinct CDR3 sequences. The sample taken for sequencing was blood. These receptor sequences come from a human donor with ulcerative colitis or Crohn's disease, or a healthy co-twin of an affected twin (not recorded which).

The CDR3 reads CASSRRQGASDTEAFF. The chain joins TRBV4-1 to TRBJ1-1; TCRdb proposes TRBD1, but this gene call is untestable without DNA. Per the germline V gene, CDR1 is MGHRA and CDR2 is YSYEKL. This CDR3 is 16 amino acids long.

This rearrangement joins TRBV20-1 to TRBJ2-3; the D call of TRBD1 rests on TCRdb alone, since no DNA is present to check it. Germline V CDR1 and CDR2: DFQATT, SNEGSKA (reference sequence). The length of the CDR3 is 13 residues. The CDR3 sequence: CSALISSGGAVYF.

V gene TRBV20-1 combines with J gene TRBJ1-2. The CDR3 sequence is 17 residues long. Per germline, CDR1 DFQATT and CDR2 SNEGSKA (reference sequence). CDR3 loop: CSASTLPEAGRRGGYTF.

The CDR3 sequence is CASSYDRKNDGYTF. The rearrangement links TRBV6-5 to TRBJ1-2. CDR1 and CDR2 from the germline V gene are MNHEY and SVGAGI. The CDR3 is 14 amino acids.

The rearrangement links TRBV28 to TRBJ1-2. This CDR3 is 13 amino acids long. CDR1 MDHEN and CDR2 SYDVKM come from the germline V gene. The CDR3 loop reads CASSSTANYGYTF.

The chain uses TRBV6-6 and TRBJ1-1; TCRdb's D call of TRBD1 is untestable without DNA. Germline values: CDR1 MNHNY, CDR2 SVGAGI (reference sequence). The CDR3 loop spans 12 amino acids. CDR3 protein: CASSGEPTEAFF.

CDR3 residues: CASSSPGTVFGDTEAFF. V gene TRBV6-1 combines with J gene TRBJ1-1; TCRdb's assignment of TRBD1 cannot be checked, as there is no DNA. Germline V gene data show CDR1 as MNHNS and CDR2 as SASEGT. This CDR3 spans 17 amino acids.

CDR3 sequence reads: CASSPLGQPKPSGELFF. The chain joins TRBV18 to TRBJ2-2. The CDR3 loop spans 17 amino acids. CDR1 and CDR2 (germline): KGHSH, LQKENI.

The chain combines TRBV5-1 with TRBJ2-7; TCRdb calls TRBD1, which cannot be checked without DNA. Germline V CDR1 and CDR2: SGHRS, YFSETQ. CDR3 length: 16 residues. CDR3 protein: CASSLFSGQSPYEQYF.

This chain links TRBV5-1 with TRBJ2-3; TCRdb's D gene call, TRBD1, goes unchecked for lack of DNA. The CDR3 is 17 residues long. Germline assignment: CDR1 SGHRS and CDR2 YFSETQ. The CDR3 region is CASSLGLSTPDTGTQYF.

This rearrangement joins TRBV5-1 to TRBJ1-1; no DNA is available, so the TRBD1 call from TCRdb remains unchecked. Germline V lookup: CDR1 SGHRS, CDR2 YFSETQ. The CDR3 runs to 15 residues. The CDR3 protein is CASSTPQAMNTEAFF.

This chain connects TRBV27 to TRBJ1-5. The CDR3 has 16 amino acids. Germline V gives CDR1 MNHEY, CDR2 SMNVEV (reference sequence). The CDR3 here is CASSLGFSNPTQPQHF.

The chain couples TRBV14 to TRBJ1-6. This CDR3 contains 16 residues. CDR1 and CDR2 from the germline V gene are SGHDN and FVKESK. CDR3 amino acids: CASSQRVLRDNSPLHF.

The CDR3 sequence is CASRGVNLATNEKLFF. V is TRBV19 and J is TRBJ1-4; TCRdb reports TRBD1, a call that lacks DNA to check it against. Germline V gene lookup returns CDR1 LNHDA and CDR2 SQIVND (reference sequence). The CDR3 totals 16 residues.

The chain has TRBV5-1 and TRBJ2-2; TCRdb's D gene call, TRBD1, goes unchecked for lack of DNA. The germline gives CDR1 SGHRS, CDR2 YFSETQ. This CDR3 comprises 16 residues. The CDR3 sequence is CASSLLPRGTTGELFF.

This chain connects TRBV19 to TRBJ1-2; TCRdb names TRBD1, which stays unverified in the absence of DNA. The CDR3 is 15 amino acids. Per germline, CDR1 LNHDA and CDR2 SQIVND (reference sequence). CDR3 region: CASSYGQGANYGYTF.

The rearrangement uses TRBV20-1 and TRBJ1-4; the D call of TRBD1 rests on TCRdb alone, since no DNA is present to check it. Germline assignment: CDR1 DFQATT and CDR2 SNEGSKA (reference sequence). The CDR3 runs 14 residues. CDR3: CSAEGQGGNEKLFF.

The gene calls are TRBV13 and TRBJ2-1; TCRdb's assignment of TRBD1 cannot be checked, as there is no DNA. Per germline, CDR1 PRHDT and CDR2 FYEKMQ (reference sequence). This CDR3 has 15 amino acids. CDR3 sequence reads: CASSPVQGLDNEQFF.

This chain uses TRBV6-5 with TRBJ2-7. Germline V lookup: CDR1 MNHEY, CDR2 SVGAGI. This CDR3 has 13 amino acids. Here the CDR3 reads CASGQPNPYEQYF.

The J gene is TRBJ1-1, the V gene TRBV5-3; checking the TCRdb D call of TRBD1 is not possible without DNA. TRBV5-3 is identified as an open reading frame with a role that is uncertain. This CDR3 region has 18 residues. The CDR3 protein is CARSETGTGGPLVTEAFF.

The genes are TRBV9 and TRBJ1-1; TCRdb picks TRBD1, but there is no DNA to check that call. Germline V lookup: CDR1 SGDLS, CDR2 YYNGEE. CDR3 size: 15 residues. The CDR3 here is CASSVDPGGNTEAFF.

This chain joins TRBV3-1 and TRBJ2-1; there is no DNA to check the TCRdb D call of TRBD1. The V gene's germline CDR1 is LGHDT and CDR2 YNNKEL (reference sequence). The CDR3 totals 15 residues. This chain's CDR3 is CASSQRGAGYNEQFF.

This CDR3 reads CASSLAGRGSETQYF. This rearrangement joins TRBV5-1 to TRBJ2-5; TCRdb's assignment of TRBD1 cannot be checked, as there is no DNA. CDR3 length: 15 residues. From germline, CDR1 is SGHRS and CDR2 YFSETQ.

J is TRBJ2-1 and V is TRBV15. In germline, CDR1 is LNHNV, CDR2 YYDKDF (reference sequence). CDR3 length: 15 residues. The chain's CDR3 is CATSRPTGSYNEQFF.

The chain carries TRBV10-3 and TRBJ1-4. The germline V gene encodes CDR1 ENHRY and CDR2 SYGVKD. This CDR3 spans 13 amino acids. The CDR3 loop is CAISEPTGEKLFF.

This chain connects TRBV18 to TRBJ2-1. Germline V gives CDR1 KGHSH, CDR2 LQKENI. The CDR3 totals 14 residues. CDR3 sequence reads: CASSPLDGHNEQFF.

The chain employs TRBV5-3 and TRBJ2-5; no DNA is available, so the TRBD1 call from TCRdb remains unchecked. TRBV5-3 carries the ORF label, with uncertain function. The length of the CDR3 is 21 residues. CDR3: CARSASSDRPQTWDGEETQYF.